These T cell receptor beta chains were read from a single sample in a study of spatial heterogeneity in lung cancer. Using its own MiXCR run on the 5' RACE reads, TCRdb lists one record per CDR3 protein. The sample carries 3,000 to 4,000 distinct CDR3 sequences, about 4.9% recorded once. The material sequenced was normal lung tissue next to the tumor, taken at surgery. Receptor source: a male donor with early-stage non-small cell lung cancer. CDR3s include the opening cysteine and the closing phenylalanine or tryptophan. The D gene is left open where the match is weak. The size of a clone is reported for some rows only, either as once, few or many, or as a class for expanded clones.

v_gene: TRBV6-5; j_gene: TRBJ1-4; abundance: medium-sized; d_gene: .; CDR3aa: CASSYLGSEKLFF; CDR3nt: TGTGCCAGCAGTTACTTGGGCAGTGAAAAACTGTTTTTT
v_gene: TRBV20-1; j_gene: TRBJ2-3; abundance: many; d_gene: TRBD2; CDR3aa: CSARTALASGRAGVDTQYF; CDR3nt: TGCAGTGCTAGAACGGCGTTGGCTAGCGGGAGGGCCGGGGTAGATACGCAGTATTTT
v_gene: TRBV10-2; j_gene: TRBJ1-2; abundance: medium-sized; d_gene: .; CDR3aa: CASSEASPREANYGYTF; CDR3nt: TGCGCCAGCAGTGAGGCGTCGCCCAGGGAGGCTAACTATGGCTACACCTTC
v_gene: TRBV5-1; j_gene: TRBJ2-7; abundance: large; d_gene: .; CDR3aa: CASSKTQEFSYEQYF; CDR3nt: TGCGCCAGCAGCAAAACTCAGGAGTTCTCCTACGAGCAGTACTTC
v_gene: TRBV12-3/TRBV12-4; j_gene: TRBJ2-1; abundance: medium-sized; d_gene: .; CDR3aa: CASSPFNNEQFF; CDR3nt: TGTGCCAGCAGTCCCTTCAACAATGAGCAGTTCTTC
v_gene: TRBV7-2; j_gene: TRBJ1-2; abundance: .; d_gene: .; CDR3aa: CASSSRTDQGYTF; CDR3nt: TGTGCCAGCAGCTCCCGGACAGATCAAGGCTACACCTTC
v_gene: TRBV5-5; j_gene: TRBJ1-5; abundance: medium-sized; d_gene: .; CDR3aa: CASSLSRDQPQHF; CDR3nt: TGTGCCAGCAGCCTATCCAGGGATCAGCCCCAGCATTTT
v_gene: TRBV29-1; j_gene: TRBJ2-1; abundance: large; d_gene: TRBD1; CDR3aa: CSVEGQGVSTEQFF; CDR3nt: TGCAGCGTTGAAGGACAGGGGGTTTCTACCGAGCAGTTCTTC
v_gene: TRBV3-1; j_gene: TRBJ2-1; abundance: medium-sized; d_gene: .; CDR3aa: CASSHPGPLNEQFF; CDR3nt: TGTGCCAGCAGCCATCCGGGACCTCTAAATGAGCAGTTCTTC
v_gene: TRBV5-1; j_gene: TRBJ1-1; abundance: medium-sized; d_gene: TRBD1; CDR3aa: CASSSTGVGTEAFF; CDR3nt: TGCGCCAGCAGCTCAACAGGGGTAGGGACTGAAGCTTTCTTT
v_gene: TRBV5-6; j_gene: TRBJ1-2; abundance: medium-sized; d_gene: .; CDR3aa: CASSLVTGPNYGYTF; CDR3nt: TGTGCCAGCAGCTTGGTAACAGGTCCTAACTATGGCTACACCTTC
v_gene: TRBV7-3; j_gene: TRBJ2-7; abundance: few; d_gene: TRBD2; CDR3aa: CASARTAGSSYEQYF; CDR3nt: TGTGCCAGCGCCCGAACAGCGGGGAGCTCCTACGAGCAGTACTTC
v_gene: TRBV20-1; j_gene: TRBJ1-3; abundance: medium-sized; d_gene: .; CDR3aa: CSARDQGRGSGNTIYF; CDR3nt: TGCAGTGCTAGAGATCAGGGTAGAGGCTCTGGAAACACCATATATTTT
v_gene: TRBV29-1; j_gene: TRBJ1-1; abundance: medium-sized; d_gene: TRBD1; CDR3aa: CSSWGQGPEAFF; CDR3nt: TGCAGCTCCTGGGGACAGGGTCCGGAAGCTTTCTTT
v_gene: TRBV4-2; j_gene: TRBJ2-5; abundance: medium-sized; d_gene: TRBD2; CDR3aa: CASSQVYLAGGSYQETQYF; CDR3nt: TGTGCCAGCAGCCAAGTCTACCTAGCGGGGGGGTCCTACCAAGAGACCCAGTACTTC
v_gene: TRBV11-2; j_gene: TRBJ2-7; abundance: .; d_gene: TRBD2; CDR3aa: CASSDRDYRSYEQYF; CDR3nt: TGTGCCAGCAGCGACCGGGACTACCGCTCCTACGAGCAGTACTTC
v_gene: TRBV7-8; j_gene: TRBJ2-3; abundance: medium-sized; d_gene: .; CDR3aa: CASSSNSRSTDTQYF; CDR3nt: TGTGCCAGCAGCTCAAACTCGAGAAGCACAGATACGCAGTATTTT
v_gene: TRBV19; j_gene: TRBJ1-5; abundance: large; d_gene: .; CDR3aa: CASSIDQPQHF; CDR3nt: TGTGCCAGTAGTATAGATCAGCCCCAGCATTTT
v_gene: TRBV12-3/TRBV12-4; j_gene: TRBJ2-1; abundance: many; d_gene: TRBD2; CDR3aa: CASRPGLAGENEQFF; CDR3nt: TGTGCCAGCAGACCCGGACTAGCGGGAGAGAATGAGCAGTTCTTC
v_gene: TRBV27; j_gene: TRBJ1-6; abundance: many; d_gene: TRBD1; CDR3aa: CASSWDSYNSPLHF; CDR3nt: TGTGCCAGCAGTTGGGACAGCTATAATTCACCCCTCCACTTT
v_gene: TRBV7-8; j_gene: TRBJ2-5; abundance: medium-sized; d_gene: .; CDR3aa: CASSLDRQETQYF; CDR3nt: TGTGCCAGCAGCTTAGATAGACAAGAGACCCAGTACTTC
v_gene: TRBV13; j_gene: TRBJ2-2; abundance: medium-sized; d_gene: TRBD1; CDR3aa: CASSSGQGATGELFF; CDR3nt: TGTGCCAGCAGCTCGGGACAGGGGGCGACCGGGGAGCTGTTTTTT
v_gene: TRBV20-1; j_gene: TRBJ2-3; abundance: medium-sized; d_gene: TRBD1; CDR3aa: CSARDYRGTSTDTQYF; CDR3nt: TGCAGTGCTAGAGATTACAGGGGTACTAGCACAGATACGCAGTATTTT
v_gene: TRBV19; j_gene: TRBJ2-7; abundance: medium-sized; d_gene: .; CDR3aa: CASSIRDGYEQYF; CDR3nt: TGTGCCAGTAGTATCCGGGACGGATACGAGCAGTACTTC
v_gene: TRBV7-9; j_gene: TRBJ1-4; abundance: large; d_gene: .; CDR3aa: CASSGGQGPNEKLFF; CDR3nt: TGTGCCAGCAGCGGCGGGCAGGGCCCTAATGAAAAACTGTTTTTT
v_gene: TRBV5-1; j_gene: TRBJ2-5; abundance: medium-sized; d_gene: TRBD1; CDR3aa: CASSSPQGVQETQYF; CDR3nt: TGCGCCAGCAGCTCCCCACAGGGGGTACAGGAGACCCAGTACTTC
v_gene: TRBV5-4; j_gene: TRBJ2-7; abundance: medium-sized; d_gene: .; CDR3aa: CASSLDTRSGGEQYF; CDR3nt: TGTGCCAGCAGCTTGGATACCCGTAGCGGAGGCGAGCAGTACTTC
v_gene: TRBV25-1; j_gene: TRBJ2-5; abundance: .; d_gene: .; CDR3aa: CASSEYGETQYF; CDR3nt: TGTGCCAGCAGTGAATACGGAGAGACCCAGTACTTC
v_gene: TRBV5-1; j_gene: TRBJ2-2; abundance: .; d_gene: .; CDR3aa: CASSLEGNTGELFF; CDR3nt: TGCGCCAGCAGCTTGGAGGGGAACACCGGGGAGCTGTTTTTT
v_gene: TRBV7-3; j_gene: TRBJ2-3; abundance: medium-sized; d_gene: .; CDR3aa: CASSLVREDTQYF; CDR3nt: TGTGCCAGCAGCTTAGTACGAGAAGATACGCAGTATTTT
v_gene: TRBV29-1; j_gene: TRBJ2-3; abundance: medium-sized; d_gene: TRBD1; CDR3aa: CSVAGGIRDTQYF; CDR3nt: TGCAGCGTGGCAGGGGGCATCCGGGATACGCAGTATTTT
v_gene: TRBV12-3/TRBV12-4; j_gene: TRBJ1-1; abundance: medium-sized; d_gene: TRBD1; CDR3aa: CASSEQGDTEAFF; CDR3nt: TGTGCCAGCAGTGAACAGGGGGACACTGAAGCTTTCTTT
v_gene: TRBV20-1; j_gene: TRBJ1-1; abundance: medium-sized; d_gene: .; CDR3aa: CSARVMIGGTEAFF; CDR3nt: TGCAGTGCTAGAGTTATGATCGGGGGGACTGAAGCTTTCTTT
v_gene: TRBV20-1; j_gene: TRBJ2-7; abundance: many; d_gene: .; CDR3aa: CSAPEMDGSYEQYF; CDR3nt: TGCAGTGCCCCCGAGATGGACGGATCCTACGAGCAGTACTTC
v_gene: TRBV3-1; j_gene: TRBJ1-1; abundance: few; d_gene: TRBD1; CDR3aa: CASSPTGARSEAFF; CDR3nt: TGTGCCAGCAGCCCGACAGGGGCGCGTAGTGAAGCTTTCTTT
v_gene: TRBV20-1; j_gene: TRBJ1-4; abundance: large; d_gene: .; CDR3aa: CSAIWGADEKLFF; CDR3nt: TGCAGTGCTATCTGGGGGGCTGATGAAAAACTGTTTTTT
v_gene: TRBV11-2; j_gene: TRBJ2-3; abundance: many; d_gene: .; CDR3aa: CASRLVTDTQYF; CDR3nt: TGTGCCAGCAGGTTGGTCACAGATACGCAGTATTTT
v_gene: TRBV7-2; j_gene: TRBJ2-1; abundance: large; d_gene: .; CDR3aa: CASSFVPGNEQFF; CDR3nt: TGTGCCAGCAGCTTTGTACCTGGGAATGAGCAGTTCTTC
v_gene: TRBV28; j_gene: TRBJ1-3; abundance: medium-sized; d_gene: .; CDR3aa: CASSDQTALWRGNTIYF; CDR3nt: TGTGCCAGCAGCGACCAGACGGCCCTCTGGAGGGGAAACACCATATATTTT
v_gene: TRBV18; j_gene: TRBJ2-7; abundance: .; d_gene: .; CDR3aa: CASSPSGDSYEQYF; CDR3nt: TGTGCCAGCTCACCTTCGGGAGATTCCTACGAGCAGTACTTC
v_gene: TRBV11-2; j_gene: TRBJ2-1; abundance: many; d_gene: TRBD2; CDR3aa: CASSLYLAGGDSYNEQFF; CDR3nt: TGTGCCAGCAGCTTATACCTAGCGGGAGGTGACTCCTACAATGAGCAGTTCTTC
v_gene: TRBV20-1; j_gene: TRBJ1-1; abundance: medium-sized; d_gene: TRBD1; CDR3aa: CSATGGNTEAFF; CDR3nt: TGCAGTGCTACAGGGGGAAACACTGAAGCTTTCTTT
v_gene: TRBV20-1; j_gene: TRBJ2-1; abundance: many; d_gene: TRBD2; CDR3aa: CSARDMIAGGRGEQFF; CDR3nt: TGCAGTGCTAGAGATATGATAGCGGGAGGCCGGGGTGAGCAGTTCTTC
v_gene: TRBV19; j_gene: TRBJ1-5; abundance: medium-sized; d_gene: TRBD1; CDR3aa: CASRITTGGGNQPQHF; CDR3nt: TGTGCCAGTAGGATAACGACAGGGGGCGGCAATCAGCCCCAGCATTTT
v_gene: TRBV3-1; j_gene: TRBJ2-1; abundance: medium-sized; d_gene: TRBD2; CDR3aa: CASSFPSGPQFF; CDR3nt: TGTGCCAGCAGCTTCCCTAGCGGCCCCCAGTTCTTC
v_gene: TRBV7-8; j_gene: TRBJ2-5; abundance: medium-sized; d_gene: TRBD2; CDR3aa: CASSLSGGQETQYF; CDR3nt: TGTGCCAGCAGCTTATCGGGGGGTCAAGAGACCCAGTACTTC
v_gene: TRBV7-2; j_gene: TRBJ2-5; abundance: .; d_gene: TRBD1; CDR3aa: CASSFGTGFSETQYF; CDR3nt: TGTGCCAGCAGCTTCGGGACAGGGTTTTCAGAGACCCAGTACTTC
v_gene: TRBV10-2; j_gene: TRBJ2-1; abundance: medium-sized; d_gene: .; CDR3aa: CASSESVQETAYNEQFF; CDR3nt: TGCGCCAGCAGTGAGTCCGTACAGGAGACTGCCTACAATGAGCAGTTCTTC
v_gene: TRBV28; j_gene: TRBJ2-7; abundance: medium-sized; d_gene: TRBD2; CDR3aa: CASSLVGLAGGEEQYF; CDR3nt: TGTGCCAGCAGTTTAGTCGGACTAGCGGGAGGGGAGGAGCAGTACTTC
v_gene: TRBV5-1; j_gene: TRBJ2-1; abundance: medium-sized; d_gene: .; CDR3aa: CASSLLGSYNEQFF; CDR3nt: TGCGCCAGCAGCTTGCTGGGCTCCTACAATGAGCAGTTCTTC
v_gene: TRBV28; j_gene: TRBJ2-7; abundance: .; d_gene: TRBD1; CDR3aa: CASTGTGISYEQYF; CDR3nt: TGTGCCAGTACCGGGACAGGAATCTCCTACGAGCAGTACTTC
v_gene: TRBV4-3; j_gene: TRBJ2-7; abundance: medium-sized; d_gene: .; CDR3aa: CASSRKGAGEQYF; CDR3nt: TGCGCCAGCAGCCGGAAGGGAGCGGGCGAGCAGTACTTC
v_gene: TRBV7-9; j_gene: TRBJ2-1; abundance: few; d_gene: .; CDR3aa: CASSFGGAVDEQFF; CDR3nt: TGTGCCAGCAGCTTTGGGGGAGCAGTTGATGAGCAGTTCTTC